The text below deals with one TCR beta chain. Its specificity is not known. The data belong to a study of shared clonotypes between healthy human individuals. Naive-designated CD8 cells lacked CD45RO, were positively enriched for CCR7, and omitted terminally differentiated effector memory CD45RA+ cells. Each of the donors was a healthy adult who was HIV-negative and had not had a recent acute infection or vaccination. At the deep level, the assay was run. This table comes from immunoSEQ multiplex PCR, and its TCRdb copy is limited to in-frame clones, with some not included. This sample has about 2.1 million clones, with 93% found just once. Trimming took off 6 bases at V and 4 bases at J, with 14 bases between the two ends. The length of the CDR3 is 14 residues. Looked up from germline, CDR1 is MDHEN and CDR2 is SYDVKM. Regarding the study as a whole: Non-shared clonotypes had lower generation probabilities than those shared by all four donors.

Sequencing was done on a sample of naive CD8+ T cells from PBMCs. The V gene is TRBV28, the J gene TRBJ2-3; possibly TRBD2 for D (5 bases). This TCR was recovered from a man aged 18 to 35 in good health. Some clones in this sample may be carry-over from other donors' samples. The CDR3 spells CASSYPLASDTQYF. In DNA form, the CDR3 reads TGTGCCAGCAGCTATCCTCTAGCCTCAGATACGCAGTATTTT. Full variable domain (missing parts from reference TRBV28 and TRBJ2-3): DVKVTQSSRYLVKRTGEKVFLECVQDMDHENMFWYRQDPGLGLRLIYFSYDVKMKEKGDIPEGYSVSREKKERFSLILESASTNQTSMYLCASSYPLASDTQYFGPGTRLTVL.